The 26 T cell receptor beta chains reported below all come from one sample, sequenced in a study of metastatic and nonmetastatic thyroid tumors. TCRdb ran MiXCR on the PCR reads. Of 8,000 to 10,000 clones listed, 22% are singletons. Thyroid surgery took place with no prior treatment in any patient. Sequencing used adjacent normal tissue. The receptors stem from a female donor with papillary thyroid cancer or a benign thyroid nodule (not recorded which). Some clones in this sample may be carry-over from other donors' samples.

By sample share, this clone is medium-sized (0.01 to 0.1%). CDR3 sequence (DNA): TGCGCCAGCAGGCCGACAGGGGGCAGTCCACCCCTCCACTTT. It translates to CASRPTGGSPPLHF. The chain has TRBV10-2 and TRBJ1-6; TRBD1 matches 10 bases. The CDR3 totals 14 residues. V lost 6 bases, J lost 11 bases, and 7 bases stayed unmatched. The germline gives CDR1 WSHSY, CDR2 SAAADI.

By share, this clone counts as medium-sized (0.01 to 0.1%). The J gene is TRBJ1-2, the V gene TRBV6-2 or TRBV6-3; the D is unclear. This CDR3 comprises 15 residues. CDR1 and CDR2 (germline): MNHEY, SVGEGT. Deletions cut 6 bases from V and 4 bases from J, with 18 bases between. In nucleotides, the CDR3 is TGTGCCAGCAGATACCCCGGTCTTCCCGCCTATGGCTACACCTTC. Translating it yields CASRYPGLPAYGYTF.

This rearrangement joins TRBV6-1 to TRBJ2-2; D possibly uses TRBD1 or TRBD2 (6 bases each). V lost 7 bases and J 7 bases, leaving 13 bases between the germline ends. Germline V gives CDR1 MNHNS, CDR2 SASEGT. This CDR3 is 13 amino acids long. The CDR3 sequence is CASNGGLDGELFF. The DNA of the CDR3 is TGTGCCAGCAATGGGGGGCTGGACGGGGAGCTGTTTTTT.

The chain uses TRBV6-1 and TRBJ1-1; D perhaps matches TRBD1 (6 bases). There are 13 residues in the CDR3. Germline V gene lookup returns CDR1 MNHNS and CDR2 SASEGT. V lost 4 bases and J 1 base, leaving 7 bases between the germline ends. CDR3 DNA: TGTGCCAGCAGTGGGGACAAGAACACTGAAGCTTTCTTT. This codes for CASSGDKNTEAFF.

The chain recombines TRBV24-1 with TRBJ2-3; tentatively, D is TRBD2 (6 bases). Germline assignment: CDR1 KGHDR and CDR2 SFDVKD. This CDR3 region has 17 residues. V shed 4 bases and J shed 3 bases, with 19 bases lying between them. DNA of the CDR3: TGTGCCACCAGTGACCCCTCGGGCTCGACTAGAACAGATACGCAGTATTTT. Translating gives CATSDPSGSTRTDTQYF.

There are a few counts of this clone. This sequence joins TRBV6-1 and TRBJ1-2; D is unresolved. CDR3 size: 17 residues. Germline-derived CDR1 and CDR2 are MNHNS and SASEGT. Trimming cost V 2 bases and J 3 bases, with 19 bases left between them. The CDR3 region has the DNA TGTGCCAGCAGTGAAAATAGGGTCTTGGTTGGGCACTATGGCTACACCTTC. This gives the protein CASSENRVLVGHYGYTF.

This clone was detected ten times or more. V gene TRBV7-9 combines with J gene TRBJ2-3, with a weak D call TRBD1 (6 bases). The CDR3 contains 17 residues. Germline V gene sequence: CDR1 SEHNR, CDR2 FQNEAQ (reference sequence). V lost 4 bases to trimming and J lost 3 bases, with 20 bases between them. The DNA for the CDR3 is TGTGCCAGCAGCTCCAACCCTCAGGGGCCGGTAACAGATACGCAGTATTTT. This codes for CASSSNPQGPVTDTQYF.

J is TRBJ1-2 and V is TRBV3-1; D unresolved. The CDR3 totals 13 residues. In germline, CDR1 is LGHDT, CDR2 YNNKEL (reference sequence). V was trimmed by 4 bases and J by 7 bases, leaving 13 bases between them. The CDR3: CASSPGEEAGYTF. As DNA, the CDR3 is TGTGCCAGCAGCCCCGGGGAAGAGGCTGGCTACACCTTC.

Only a few counts were recorded for this clone. The chain combines TRBV12-3 or TRBV12-4 with TRBJ2-1; 10 positions agree with TRBD2. CDR3 length: 16 amino acids. Trimming took 5 bases from V and 4 from J; bases not matched to a gene: 8. This chain's CDR3 is CASSKTDSGGYNEQFF. As DNA, the CDR3 is TGTGCCAGCAGTAAGACTGATAGCGGGGGGTACAATGAGCAGTTCTTC.

This clone was detected many times. The genes are TRBV7-2 and TRBJ2-5; 7 bases match TRBD1. Germline CDR1 and CDR2: SGHTA and FQGNSA. CDR3 length equals 13 residues. The V and J ends lost 5 bases and 13 bases, in that order; junction bases with no gene match: 13. The CDR3 DNA reads TGTGCCAGCAGCCAATTAGACAGGGCCATAGGGTACTTC. Translated, it gives CASSQLDRAIGYF.

This clone is labeled medium-sized. The chain is built from TRBV6-2 or TRBV6-3 and TRBJ2-3; D gene ambiguous. The CDR3 has 16 amino acids. Germline lookup yields CDR1 MNHEY and CDR2 SVGEGT. Trimming cost V 2 bases and J 4 bases, with 16 bases left between them. The CDR3 region is CASSYGRTWAPDTQYF. CDR3 nucleotide sequence: TGTGCCAGCAGTTACGGGCGGACGTGGGCTCCAGATACGCAGTATTTT.

This clone is classed as medium-sized. The chain is built from TRBV6-5 and TRBJ2-3; TRBD2 aligns across 15 bases. CDR1 and CDR2 from the germline V gene are MNHEY and SVGAGI. Trimming removed 5 bases from V and 7 bases from J; junction bases left unmatched: 10. CDR3 length: 17 amino acids. CDR3 region: CASSTPFGLAGGNTQYF. CDR3 DNA sequence: TGTGCCAGCAGTACACCCTTTGGACTAGCGGGGGGGAATACGCAGTATTTT.

This clone has a count of ten or more. The genes are TRBV6-5 and TRBJ1-5; D perhaps matches TRBD1 (5 bases). CDR1 and CDR2 from the germline V gene are MNHEY and SVGAGI. Trimming shortened V by 0 bases and J by 7 bases, and 7 bases separated the two germline ends. This CDR3 contains 13 residues. The CDR3 coding sequence is TGTGCCAGCAGTTACTCCAGGGTCCAGCCCCAGCATTTT. Translation: CASSYSRVQPQHF.

This clone has a handful of counts. The chain couples TRBV27 to TRBJ2-1; D is perhaps TRBD1 or TRBD2 (5 bases each). Trimming shortened V by 3 bases and J by 3 bases, and 18 bases separated the two germline ends. The CDR3 totals 17 residues. Per germline, CDR1 MNHEY and CDR2 SMNVEV (reference sequence). The CDR3 nucleotides read TGTGCCAGCAGTTTTGGGACCAATCGACCCCTCTACAATGAGCAGTTCTTC. Translating it yields CASSFGTNRPLYNEQFF.

The chain employs TRBV7-2 and TRBJ2-5; 12 bases agree with TRBD2. Germline CDR1 and CDR2: SGHTA and FQGNSA. CDR3 size: 14 residues. Unmatched junction bases numbered 2, after V lost 4 bases and J lost 5 bases. CDR3 coding DNA: TGTGCCAGCAGCTCCGGACTAGCGGGGGAGACCCAGTACTTC. Its protein is CASSSGLAGETQYF.

As for this clone: At one of its ends the junction is not consistent with the germline gene, which may arise from a read error. The chain joins TRBV12-3 or TRBV12-4 to TRBJ1-1; 10 positions match TRBD1. CDR3 length: 14 residues. CDR3 loop: CSSRARTGGTEAFF. Written as DNA, the CDR3 is TGTTCCAGCAGGGCCCGGACAGGGGGTACTGAAGCTTTCTTT.

V usage is TRBV10-3 and J usage is TRBJ2-7; the D is unclear. V lost 5 bases and J 2 bases, leaving 13 bases between the germline ends. CDR1 is ENHRY and CDR2 is SYGVKD in the germline V gene. This CDR3 contains 14 residues. This CDR3 is CAISIDSTTYEQYF. CDR3 nucleotides: TGTGCCATCAGTATCGACTCGACCACCTACGAGCAGTACTTC.

The chain is built from TRBV15 and TRBJ2-2; 7 bases align to TRBD1. There are 21 residues in the CDR3. CDR1 LNHNV and CDR2 YYDKDF come from the germline V gene (reference sequence). Trimming at V came to 0 bases and at J to 1 base, leaving 17 bases not matched to a gene. CDR3 DNA: TGTGCCACCAGCAGAGAGCGGGCAGCGACAGGGTGCCCCAAGAACACCGGGGAGCTGTTTTTT. Its protein product is CATSRERAATGCPKNTGELFF. Filled out from reference TRBV15 and TRBJ2-2, the complete variable domain reads DAMVIQNPRYQVTQFGKPVTLSCSQTLNHNVMYWYQQKSSQAPKLLFHYYDKDFNNEADTPDNFQSRRPNTSFCFLDIRSPGLGDTAMYLCATSRERAATGCPKNTGELFFGEGSRLTVL.

This clone was counted at least ten times. The chain joins TRBV4-1 to TRBJ1-2; 8 positions agree with TRBD1. Germline V CDR1 and CDR2: MGHRA, YSYEKL. J gave up 3 bases and V 0 bases, and 9 bases lay outside the gene matches. This CDR3 has 17 amino acids. The CDR3 bases are TGCGCCAGCAGCCAAGAACGACAGGGGATTTCTTACTATGGCTACACCTTC. It translates to CASSQERQGISYYGYTF.

On this clone itself: Since no conserved phenylalanine or tryptophan closes the CDR3, a read error is the likely cause. The DNA is left out, because the CDR3 cannot be placed on it with certainty; the CDR3 is given as TCRdb lists it. This sequence joins TRBV7-3 and TRBJ2-4; no DNA check was done on the table's D call, TRBD1. CDR1 and CDR2 from the germline V gene are SGHTA and FQGTGA. With termini counted, the CDR3 has 9 amino acids. The CDR3 sequence is CASSGPRGG.

The V gene is TRBV28, the J gene TRBJ2-3, with a possible D match to TRBD1 (6 bases). The germline V gene encodes CDR1 MDHEN and CDR2 SYDVKM. The CDR3 covers 15 residues. V was cut by 4 bases and J by 4 bases, with 15 bases left in between. The CDR3 spells CASSWSGRGADTQYF. The CDR3 DNA reads TGTGCCAGCAGTTGGAGCGGCAGGGGTGCAGATACGCAGTATTTT.

V is TRBV7-3 and J is TRBJ2-2, with 8 nucleotides matching TRBD1. Germline trimming cut 5 bases from V and 3 bases from J; bases unmatched to any gene: 2. CDR1 SGHTA and CDR2 FQGTGA come from the germline V gene. There are 14 residues in the CDR3. The CDR3 region is CASSRRGHTGELFF. The DNA of the CDR3 is TGTGCCAGCAGCCGCAGGGGGCACACCGGGGAGCTGTTTTTT.

This clone has a count of ten or more. The rearrangement links TRBV27 to TRBJ1-3; TRBD1 aligns across 8 bases. This CDR3 is 18 amino acids long. V lost 8 bases and J lost 0; bases outside the gene matches: 15. CDR1 and CDR2 (germline): MNHEY, SMNVEV (reference sequence). DNA for the CDR3: TGTGCCAGCCCCACGACACTACAGGGGGGGTTCTCTGGAAACACCATATATTTT. Protein: CASPTTLQGGFSGNTIYF.

In this sample, this clone turned up many times. The chain links TRBV11-1 to TRBJ2-3; D might be TRBD2 (5 bases). This CDR3 has 16 amino acids. Germline loops: CDR1 SGHAT, CDR2 FQDESV (reference sequence). The germline V and J ends were trimmed by 5 bases and 5 bases, with 20 bases remaining between them. CDR3 nucleotide sequence: TGTGCCAGCAGCCTAGAGCCCAACGCGGGTCAAGATACGCAGTATTTT. Protein: CASSLEPNAGQDTQYF.

The table lists this clone with many counts. This chain connects TRBV3-1 to TRBJ1-1; 8 bases map to TRBD1. The CDR3 runs to 16 residues. V gave up 0 bases and J gave up 11 bases; unmatched junction bases: 14. Germline CDR1 LGHDT, CDR2 YNNKEL (reference sequence). In DNA form, the CDR3 reads TGTGCCAGCAGCCAAGATATGGCAGGGGGCGTCCGTCGGGCTTTCTTT. Protein sequence: CASSQDMAGGVRRAFF.

The gene calls are TRBV4-1 and TRBJ2-7, with unresolved D. Germline values: CDR1 MGHRA, CDR2 YSYEKL. V lost 5 bases and J 0 bases, leaving 11 bases between the germline ends. The CDR3 length is 14 residues. The CDR3 sequence: CASSLYTGSYEQYF. DNA of the CDR3: TGCGCCAGCAGCTTATATACGGGCTCCTACGAGCAGTACTTC.